The T cell receptor (beta chain) described here comes from a study of shared clonotypes between healthy human individuals. Points from the study as a whole: Larger estimated richness was generally seen in naive subsets than in memory subsets. Clonotypes which were not shared had lower generation probabilities than clonotypes that all four donors shared. Donors were few, which limited the genetic and exposure-history diversity represented.

The naive CD8 subset, CD45RO-negative cells positively selected for CCR7, excluded terminally differentiated effector memory CD45RA+ cells. The donors, all of them Caucasian adults, lived in Nashville, Tennessee. Sequencing was performed with immunoSEQ multiplex PCR; in TCRdb, only in-frame clones are kept and a portion is missing. The sample gives about 2.1 million clones, approximately 94% of which show up once; 1.5% to 2% is in the top ten. Turning to this clone: What it binds is unknown.

The specimen sequenced was naive CD8+ T cells from PBMCs. The clonotype was recovered from a man between 18 and 29 years old in good health. Some clones in this sample may be carry-over from other donors' samples.

The DNA of the CDR3 is TGTGCCAGCAGTACCGGGACAGGGGAACTGTACTTC. This gives the protein CASSTGTGELYF. The chain links TRBV28 to TRBJ2-5; TRBD1 agrees at 10 bases. This CDR3 spans 12 amino acids. V lost 5 bases to trimming and J lost 13 bases; unmatched junction nucleotides: 7. CDR1 MDHEN and CDR2 SYDVKM come from the germline V gene.